This T cell receptor beta chain emerged from a study of blood T cells in healthy people across ages. The CDR3 has 16 residues. Germline loops: CDR1 LGHNT, CDR2 FRNRAP. Trimming at V came to 6 bases and at J to 0 bases, leaving 6 bases not matched to a gene. A sample-barcoded 5' primer and a J-beta primer mix were used in a second PCR of about 7 to 12 cycles. Using its own MiXCR run on the 5' RACE reads, TCRdb lists one record per CDR3 protein. The sample shows 760,000 or so distinct CDR3 sequences, about 25% of them seen only once. The amount of total RNA extracted per sample was at least 6 micrograms. This clonotype was seen once. These records were also assigned to another study, of T cells of mothers and their children.

The clonotype comes from a boy younger than 18 in good health. The specimen sequenced was blood. The rearrangement uses TRBV12-5 and TRBJ2-4; TRBD1 matches at 9 bases. Written as DNA, the CDR3 is TGTGCTAGTGGGCCCACAGGGGGCTTAGCCAAAAACATTCAGTACTTC. The encoded protein is CASGPTGGLAKNIQYF.